The clone carrying this TCR beta chain occurred a few times. The antigen is undetermined. TCRdb re-derived calls from the 5' RACE reads in MiXCR, one entry per CDR3 protein. The table includes roughly 470,000 distinct CDR3 sequences, 25% to 30% detected once. The CDR3 runs to 15 residues. Trimming removed 0 bases from V and 9 bases from J, with 12 bases in between. Germline V gene sequence: CDR1 MGHRA, CDR2 YSYEKL. The record originates from a study of CD8 T cells in ankylosing spondylitis. Study-wide results and caveats: Typical of ankylosing spondylitis blood, it appeared, was a TCR beta motif of fewer than ten highly homologous variants.

What was sequenced was blood, either unsorted or a sorted T cell fraction (not recorded which). The sequence was collected from a male donor with ankylosing spondylitis. V gene TRBV4-1 combines with J gene TRBJ1-6, with D uncertain. The CDR3 DNA reads TGCGCCAGCAGCCAAGAGTGGCCTCCCGGTTCACCCCTCCACTTT. Residues: CASSQEWPPGSPLHF.